The 21 T cell receptor beta chains below come from one sample, sequenced in a study of T cells in Graves' hyperthyroidism and ophthalmopathy. What was amplified from RNA transcripts were TCR beta CDR3 regions. The primer set for the first-round RT-PCR of the TCR CDR3 was HTBI. TCRdb reprocessed the multiplex PCR reads with MiXCR, giving one entry per CDR3 protein. The table includes hundreds of thousands of distinct CDR3 sequences, 18% detected once. Sequencing input: blood. The receptors derive from a woman between 50 and 59 years old with Graves' hyperthyroidism that later progressed to Graves' ophthalmopathy.

There are many counts of this clonotype. CDR3: CASRWTGSTGELFF. The CDR3 DNA reads as TGTGCCAGCAGGTGGACAGGGAGCACCGGGGAGCTGTTTTTT. The chain combines TRBV12-3 or TRBV12-4 with TRBJ2-2; TRBD1 matches 8 bases. CDR3 length: 14 amino acids. V was clipped by 6 bases and J by 4 bases; unmatched bases: 4.

In its sample, this clonotype was seen a few times. The chain combines TRBV15 with TRBJ2-2; D is possibly TRBD1 or TRBD2 (5 bases each). This CDR3 contains 16 residues. The V end lost 1 base, the J end lost 0 bases, and 9 bases lay between the germline ends. Germline CDR1 is LNHNV and CDR2 is YYDKDF (reference sequence). CDR3 sequence: CATSRGRTTNTGELFF. The CDR3 region has the DNA TGTGCCACCAGCAGAGGGAGGACAACGAACACCGGGGAGCTGTTTTTT.

This clonotype has a handful of counts. The V gene is TRBV20-1, the J gene TRBJ2-1; possible D gene TRBD1, 6 bases. CDR1 and CDR2 from the germline V gene are DFQATT and SNEGSKA (reference sequence). V dropped 4 bases and J dropped 3 bases, with 16 bases sitting between them. The CDR3 is 15 amino acids. Written as DNA, the CDR3 is TGCAGTGCTACCAGAACAGGGCCGAACTACAATGAGCAGTTCTTC. Protein sequence: CSATRTGPNYNEQFF.

The genes are TRBV29-1 and TRBJ1-1; weak D call: TRBD1 (5 bases). Germline values: CDR1 SQVTM, CDR2 ANQGSEA. This CDR3 is 13 amino acids long. Trimming removed 8 bases from V and 1 base from J, with 14 bases in between. CDR3 coding DNA: TGCAGCTCGGGGGGGAGATCGAACACTGAAGCTTTCTTT. Residues: CSSGGRSNTEAFF.

The rearrangement links TRBV20-1 to TRBJ1-6; D unresolved. This CDR3 spans 13 amino acids. Germline-derived CDR1 and CDR2 are DFQATT and SNEGSKA (reference sequence). Trimming stripped 3 bases from V and 10 bases from J, with 13 bases between. CDR3 coding DNA: TGCAGTGCTAGGGGCCATGAGGGATCACCCCTCCACTTT. Amino acids: CSARGHEGSPLHF.

The rearrangement uses TRBV6-1 and TRBJ1-2; no clear D gene. The CDR3 is 12 amino acids. Germline loops: CDR1 MNHNS, CDR2 SASEGT. V shed 10 bases and J shed 4 bases, with 13 bases lying between them. CDR3: CATQDGLYGYTF. Written as DNA, the CDR3 is TGTGCCACTCAGGACGGCCTCTATGGCTACACCTTC.

This clonotype appeared a few times. V and J are TRBV14 and TRBJ1-1, with 8 bases aligning to TRBD1. The CDR3 spans 16 residues. V lost 3 bases to trimming and J lost 3 bases; unmatched junction nucleotides: 9. The V gene's germline CDR1 is SGHDN and CDR2 FVKESK. CDR3 DNA: TGTGCCAGCAGCCACTTAAGGACAGGGTGGGACACTGAAGCTTTCTTT. Its translation is CASSHLRTGWDTEAFF.

This clonotype was recorded at least ten times. The CDR3 reads CASSKWMDSNQPQHF. CDR3 nucleotides: TGTGCCAGCAGTAAATGGATGGATAGCAATCAGCCCCAGCATTTT. V is TRBV6-1 and J is TRBJ1-5; the D is unclear. The CDR3 covers 15 residues. From germline, CDR1 is MNHNS and CDR2 SASEGT. Trimming took off 5 bases at V and 0 bases at J, with 11 bases between the two ends.

On this clonotype: One junction end does not reproduce the germline sequence, and a read error may be involved. V usage is TRBV5-4 and J usage is TRBJ2-7, with D maybe TRBD1 (6 bases). There are 14 residues in the CDR3. From germline, CDR1 is SGHNT and CDR2 YYREEE (reference sequence). Here the CDR3 DNA reads TGTGTCAGCAGCCTGGGGGACAACTCCTACGAGCAGTACTTC. Amino acid sequence: CVSSLGDNSYEQYF.

This clonotype was detected ten times or more. This sequence joins TRBV30 and TRBJ1-2; 7 bases fit TRBD1. The CDR3 contains 15 residues. The germline gives CDR1 GTSNPN, CDR2 SVGIG (reference sequence). V was pared by 3 bases and J by 1 base, with 8 bases of the junction left unmatched. The CDR3 nucleotides are TGTGCCTGGAGGGGCGGGACAGCCCTTAACTATGGCTACACCTTC. Translated: CAWRGGTALNYGYTF.

This clonotype was observed many times. This chain uses TRBV29-1 with TRBJ1-1; 7 positions match TRBD1. Per germline, CDR1 SQVTM and CDR2 ANQGSEA. J gave up 5 bases and V 6 bases, and 18 bases lay outside the gene matches. The CDR3 is 16 amino acids. Here the CDR3 reads CSVPLTIVGGRTEAFF. The DNA of the CDR3 is TGCAGCGTCCCCCTGACGATTGTAGGGGGCCGAACTGAAGCTTTCTTT. Full variable domain (remainder filled in from reference TRBV29-1 and TRBJ1-1): SAVISQKPSRDICQRGTSLTIQCQVDSQVTMMFWYRQQPGQSLTLIATANQGSEATYESGFVIDKFPISRPNLTFSTLTVSNMSPEDSSIYLCSVPLTIVGGRTEAFFGQGTRLTVV.

At least ten counts were recorded for this clonotype. V is TRBV10-3 and J is TRBJ2-1; D not certain. Germline V lookup: CDR1 ENHRY, CDR2 SYGVKD. V lost 3 bases to trimming and J lost 4 bases, with 1 base between them. This CDR3 region has 11 residues. CDR3: CAISEYNEQFF. Written as DNA, the CDR3 is TGTGCCATCAGTGAATACAATGAGCAGTTCTTC.

This clonotype was detected a few times. The chain employs TRBV5-6 and TRBJ2-3; 9 nucleotides match TRBD1. The CDR3 runs 20 residues. The germline V gene encodes CDR1 SGHDT and CDR2 YYEEEE. With V trimmed by 3 bases and J by 6 bases, 23 bases remained unmatched. CDR3 residues: CASSSGTGFNAGAPGDTQYF. CDR3 nucleotide sequence: TGTGCCAGCAGCTCCGGGACAGGGTTTAACGCGGGGGCACCAGGTGATACGCAGTATTTT.

This chain links TRBV7-2 with TRBJ2-5; 11 nucleotides agree with TRBD2. CDR1 is SGHTA and CDR2 is FQGNSA in the germline V gene. The V segment lost 3 bases and the J segment 2 bases; nucleotides outside the gene matches: 5. This CDR3 region has 16 residues. The CDR3 reads CASSLGLAAGQETQYF. As DNA, the CDR3 is TGTGCCAGCAGCTTGGGACTAGCGGCGGGGCAAGAGACCCAGTACTTC.

This clonotype has a handful of counts. The genes are TRBV6-1 and TRBJ1-5, with a possible D match to TRBD1 (6 bases). The V end was cut by 2 bases, the J end by 3 bases, with 8 bases between. CDR1 is MNHNS and CDR2 is SASEGT in the germline V gene. The CDR3 extends over 14 amino acids. The CDR3 DNA reads TGTGCCAGCAGTGAACAGGGGCTCAATCAGCCCCAGCATTTT. This sequence encodes CASSEQGLNQPQHF.

This clonotype was observed a handful of times. One base away lies a much larger clone, so this may be a sequencing read error. The chain recombines TRBV11-2 with TRBJ2-1; D is perhaps TRBD2 (5 bases). Germline V CDR1 and CDR2: SGHAT, FQNNGV. V was cut by 5 bases and J by 8 bases, with 19 bases left in between. This CDR3 has 15 amino acids. The CDR3 protein is CASSLFTGLGDEQFF. As DNA, the CDR3 is TGTGCCAGCAGCCTTTTTACGGGGTTAGGTGATGAGCAGTTCTTC.

CDR3 coding DNA: TGTGCCAGCACCCTCGGAGGGGGACAGAAAGCTTTCTTT. Translation: CASTLGGGQKAFF. The rearrangement joins TRBV6-1 to TRBJ1-1, with 7 positions matching TRBD1. The V gene's germline CDR1 is MNHNS and CDR2 SASEGT. Trimming at V came to 7 bases and at J to 9 bases, leaving 11 bases not matched to a gene. CDR3 length: 13 residues.

This clonotype was seen at least ten times. The chain recombines TRBV2 with TRBJ1-2; TRBD1 might be the D (5 bases). This CDR3 has 15 amino acids. V shed 8 bases and J shed 3 bases, with 19 bases lying between them. Germline V gives CDR1 SNHLY, CDR2 FYNNEI. The CDR3 here is CASSRRAGTDYGYTF. Here the CDR3 DNA reads TGTGCCAGCTCCCGCCGGGCAGGGACGGACTATGGCTACACCTTC.

The rearrangement uses TRBV7-9 and TRBJ2-4; D unresolved. This CDR3 contains 13 residues. The V and J ends lost 7 bases and 8 bases respectively, with 15 bases between them. CDR1 and CDR2 (germline): SEHNR, FQNEAQ (reference sequence). The CDR3, as DNA: TGTGCCAGCACCGTGGGTGCGGTGGACATTCAGTACTTC. This translates into CASTVGAVDIQYF. Supplemented by reference TRBV7-9 and TRBJ2-4, the full variable domain reads DTGVSQNPRHKITKRGQNVTFRCDPISEHNRLYWYRQTLGQGPEFLTYFQNEAQLEKSRLLSDRFSAERPKGSFSTLEIQRTEQGDSAMYLCASTVGAVDIQYFGAGTRLSVL.

This clonotype appeared a few times. The chain recombines TRBV7-6 with TRBJ2-1; D perhaps matches TRBD1 (6 bases). This CDR3 region has 16 residues. Germline-derived CDR1 and CDR2 are SGHVS and FNYEAQ. V was pared by 0 bases and J by 4 bases, with 13 bases between. The CDR3 here is CASSLASGDDYNEQFF. Written as DNA, the CDR3 is TGTGCCAGCAGCTTAGCGTCAGGGGACGATTACAATGAGCAGTTCTTC.

There are many counts of this clonotype. The rearrangement links TRBV11-2 to TRBJ2-1; 8 nucleotides agree with TRBD2. Unmatched junction bases numbered 3, after V lost 5 bases and J lost 0 bases. The CDR3 runs to 15 residues. In germline, CDR1 is SGHAT, CDR2 FQNNGV. The chain's CDR3 is CASSPSGPSYNEQFF. CDR3 in DNA: TGTGCCAGCAGCCCTAGCGGGCCCTCCTACAATGAGCAGTTCTTC.